The entry below describes one TCR beta chain. Its target is unknown. This specimen belongs to a study of T cell responses to AZD1222 COVID-19 vaccine. On the study more broadly: Doses given second, at about 4 or about 12 weeks, were pooled.

The method was immunoSEQ multiplex PCR; TCRdb's version includes in-frame clones alone and lacks a portion of them. This table has approximately 180,000 clones, 80% to 95% appearing once. General study results and limits: Dominant CD4 TCR responses targeted spike regions 160-218 and 743-854. It was only after the peak T cell response that any repertoires were sampled.

V shed 3 bases and J 8 bases; nucleotides not matched to a gene: 7. CDR1 LGHDT and CDR2 YNNKEL come from the germline V gene (reference sequence). The CDR3 extends over 14 amino acids. The TCR sequence derives from an adult in good health. Here the sequenced sample was peripheral blood, taken on day 0 of AZD1222 vaccination. The J gene is TRBJ1-2, the V gene TRBV3-1 (or the pseudogene TRBV3-2), with 9 bases aligning to TRBD1. Here the CDR3 DNA reads TGTGCCAGCAGCCACCGGGACAGGGCGGACGGCTACACCTTC. This translates into CASSHRDRADGYTF.